At least ten counts were recorded for the clone carrying this TCR beta chain. This CDR3 is built from 12 residues. Germline V gene data show CDR1 as MDHEN and CDR2 as SYDVKM. The V and J ends lost 5 bases and 3 bases, in that order; junction bases with no gene match: 1. The data are from a study of T cells in Graves' hyperthyroidism and ophthalmopathy. Researchers took RNA transcripts and amplified the TCR beta CDR3 regions from them. During a first-round RT-PCR of the TCR CDR3, the HTBI primer set was used. TCRdb redid the calling of the multiplex PCR reads with MiXCR, one entry per CDR3 protein. Of 600,000 to 650,000 distinct CDR3 sequences in the sample, about a sixth were seen once.

This clonotype originated in a woman under 40 with Graves' hyperthyroidism. V usage is TRBV28 and J usage is TRBJ2-7, with TRBD1 matching 7 bases. The specimen was blood. The CDR3 nucleotides read TGTGCCAGCAGTACAGGGGACTACGAGCAGTACTTC. This codes for CASSTGDYEQYF.